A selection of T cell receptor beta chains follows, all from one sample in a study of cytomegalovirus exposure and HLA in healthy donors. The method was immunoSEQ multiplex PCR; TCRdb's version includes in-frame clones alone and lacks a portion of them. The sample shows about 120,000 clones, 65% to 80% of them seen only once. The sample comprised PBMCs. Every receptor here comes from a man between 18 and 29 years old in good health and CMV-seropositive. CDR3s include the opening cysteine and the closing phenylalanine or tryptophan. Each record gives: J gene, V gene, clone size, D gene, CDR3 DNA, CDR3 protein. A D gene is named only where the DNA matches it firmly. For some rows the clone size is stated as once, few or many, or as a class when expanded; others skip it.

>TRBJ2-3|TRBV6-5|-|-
TGTGCCAGCAGTTCCCTAACCGATACGCAGTATTTT
CASSSLTDTQYF
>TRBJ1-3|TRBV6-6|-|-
TGTGCCAGCAGTTACTCGACTTCTGGCGGAAACACCATATATTTT
CASSYSTSGGNTIYF
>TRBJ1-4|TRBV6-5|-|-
TGTGCCAGCAGTTATAATCCGGAGCAGCAAGGAAAACTGTTTTTT
CASSYNPEQQGKLFF
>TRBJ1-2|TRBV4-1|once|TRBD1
TGCGCCAGCAGCCATCCGGGACAGGGGCGAGGCTACACCTTC
CASSHPGQGRGYTF
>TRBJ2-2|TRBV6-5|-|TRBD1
TGTGCCAGCAGCACCGGGACAGGGAGCACCGGGGAGCTGTTTTTT
CASSTGTGSTGELFF
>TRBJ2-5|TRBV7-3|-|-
TGTGCCAGCAGCCGAACCGGGGGAACGGGACCCCAAGAGACCCAGTACTTC
CASSRTGGTGPQETQYF
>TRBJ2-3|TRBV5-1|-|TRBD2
TGCGCCAGCAGCTTAAGGGAGCGGGAGAGAGATACGCAGTATTTT
CASSLRERERDTQYF
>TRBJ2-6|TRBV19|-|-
TGTGCCAGTCGAGATGGGCGGGGTGGTAGTGGGGCCAACGGCCTGACTTTC
CASRDGRGGSGANGLTF
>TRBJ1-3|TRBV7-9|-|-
TGTGCCAGCAGCCCTATTGGAAACACCATATATTTT
CASSPIGNTIYF
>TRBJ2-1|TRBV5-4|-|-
TGTGCCAGCAGATTGGACAAAACGGGGGAGCAGTTCTTC
CASRLDKTGEQFF
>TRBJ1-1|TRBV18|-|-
TGTGCCAGCTTCCGGGCGAGGGACACTGAAGCTTTCTTT
CASFRARDTEAFF
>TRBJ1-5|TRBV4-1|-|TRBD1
TGCGCCAGCAGCCATGGGACAGGACCCGGGCCCCAGCATTTT
CASSHGTGPGPQHF
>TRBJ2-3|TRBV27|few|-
TGTGCCAGCAGTCACTGGGATACGCAGTATTTT
CASSHWDTQYF
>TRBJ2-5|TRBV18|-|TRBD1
TGTGCCAGCTCCCCTACAGGGGCCGAGACCCAGTACTTC
CASSPTGAETQYF
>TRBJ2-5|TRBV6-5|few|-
TGTGCCAGCAGTTACTCTAACATACCCCAAGAGACCCAGTACTTC
CASSYSNIPQETQYF
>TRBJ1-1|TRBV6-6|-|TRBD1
TGTGCCAGCAGTAGAAGACAGGGGACGAACACTGAAGCTTTCTTT
CASSRRQGTNTEAFF
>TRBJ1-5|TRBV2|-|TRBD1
TGTGCCAGCAACTTTCAATTCGGGACAGCTAATCAGCCCCAGCATTTT
CASNFQFGTANQPQHF
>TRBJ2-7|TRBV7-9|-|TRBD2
TGTGCCAGCAGCTTAGTAGCGGGAGGTGACGAGCAGTACTTC
CASSLVAGGDEQYF
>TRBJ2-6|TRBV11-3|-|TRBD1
TGTGCCAGCAGCCCAGGGACAGGGTACTCTGGGGCCAACGTCCTGACTTTC
CASSPGTGYSGANVLTF
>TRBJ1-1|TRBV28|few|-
TGTGCCAGCAGTTCGCGGCCAGGGCACACTGAAGCTTTCTTT
CASSSRPGHTEAFF
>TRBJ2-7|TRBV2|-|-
TGTGCCAGCACCCAACGGGTTCGACAGGCTATTGAGCAGTACTTC
CASTQRVRQAIEQYF
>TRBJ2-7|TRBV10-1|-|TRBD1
TGCGCCAGCGGGGGGACAGGGCGCGAGCAGTACTTC
CASGGTGREQYF
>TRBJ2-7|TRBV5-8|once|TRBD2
TGTGCCAGCAGCCCAGGACTAGCGGGGCCCCCCTACGAGCAGTACTTC
CASSPGLAGPPYEQYF
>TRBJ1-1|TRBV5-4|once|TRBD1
TGTGCCAGCAGCAGGACAGGAGGCTTCACTGAAGCTTTCTTT
CASSRTGGFTEAFF
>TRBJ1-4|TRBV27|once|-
TGTGCCAGCAGTTTTCTAGGGGACACCGGTAGTGAAAAACTGTTTTTT
CASSFLGDTGSEKLFF
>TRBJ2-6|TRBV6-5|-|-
TGTGCCAGCAGTTACGACAGCTCTGGGGCCAACGTCCTGACTTTC
CASSYDSSGANVLTF
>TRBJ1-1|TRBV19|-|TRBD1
TGTGCCAGTAACACCGGGACAGGGGGCCCTGAAGCTTTCTTT
CASNTGTGGPEAFF
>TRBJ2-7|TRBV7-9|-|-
TGTGCCAGCAGCCTTTCGGGGTCAGCCTACGAGCAGTACTTC
CASSLSGSAYEQYF
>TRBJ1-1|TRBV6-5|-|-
TGTGCCAGCAGTTACGTCGGAGACACTGAAGCTTTCTTT
CASSYVGDTEAFF
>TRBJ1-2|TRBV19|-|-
TGTGCCAGTAGTCCCCAAAAACAGGGAAATAACTATGGCTACACCTTC
CASSPQKQGNNYGYTF
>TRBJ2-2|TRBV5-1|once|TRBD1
TGCGCCAGCAGTCGGACAGGGGGCAGTTTCACCGGGGAGCTGTTTTTT
CASSRTGGSFTGELFF
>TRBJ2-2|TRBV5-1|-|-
TGCGCCAGCAGCTTGACAGGGAACACCGGGGAGCTGTTTTTT
CASSLTGNTGELFF
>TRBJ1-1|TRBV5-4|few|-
TGTGCCAGCAGCTTGAGTAAAGACATGAACACTGAAGCTTTCTTT
CASSLSKDMNTEAFF
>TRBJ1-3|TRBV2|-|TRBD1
TGTGCCAGCAGAGATTTGGGACAGAGTGGAAACACCATATATTTT
CASRDLGQSGNTIYF
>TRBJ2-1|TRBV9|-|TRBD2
TGTGCCAGCAGCGTTAGCGGGGTCCATTACAATGAGCAGTTCTTC
CASSVSGVHYNEQFF
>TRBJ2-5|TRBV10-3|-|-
TGTGCCATCAATATAAGCGGTTCCAAGACCCAGTACTTC
CAINISGSKTQYF
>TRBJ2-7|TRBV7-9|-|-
TGTGCCAGCAGCTCCCCTCACAGGGCCACCTCCTACGAGCAGTACTTC
CASSSPHRATSYEQYF
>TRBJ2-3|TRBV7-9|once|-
TGTGCCAGCAGCTTAGGTAACACGGGTGGCACAGATACGCAGTATTTT
CASSLGNTGGTDTQYF
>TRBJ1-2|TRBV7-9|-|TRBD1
TGTGCCAGCAGCTTAATAGTACAGGGGGCCGATGGCTACACCTTC
CASSLIVQGADGYTF
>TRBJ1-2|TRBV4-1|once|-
TGCGCCAGCAGCCAAGTCTACCGGGACACCCTTCTTGGCTACACCTTC
CASSQVYRDTLLGYTF
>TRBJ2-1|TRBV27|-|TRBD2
TGTGCCAGCAGTCCTGTCTCTAGCGGGAGCTACAATGAGCAGTTCTTC
CASSPVSSGSYNEQFF
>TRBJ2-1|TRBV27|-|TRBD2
TGTGCCAGCAGGGGAAGTAGCGGGAGAGCCTCCTACAATGAGCAGTTCTTC
CASRGSSGRASYNEQFF
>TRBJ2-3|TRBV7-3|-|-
TGTGCCAGCAGCTTAAACGGGTTCGCGGATACGCAGTATTTT
CASSLNGFADTQYF
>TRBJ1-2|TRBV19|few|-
TGTGCCACTTCGGTCAGGGGTTTTACCTATGGCTACACCTTC
CATSVRGFTYGYTF
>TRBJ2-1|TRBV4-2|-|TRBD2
TGTGCCAGCAGCCAAGTCAGCGGGGGAGGAGGATATGAGCAGTTCTTC
CASSQVSGGGGYEQFF
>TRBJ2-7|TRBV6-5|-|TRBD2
TGTGCCAGCAGTTACTCGGCTAGCGGGAGTTTCAACGAGCAGTACTTC
CASSYSASGSFNEQYF
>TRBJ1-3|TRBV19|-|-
TGTGCCAGTAGTATCAATTCAGGTTCCTCTGGAAACACCATATATTTT
CASSINSGSSGNTIYF
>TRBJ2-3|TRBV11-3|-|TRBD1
TGTGCCAGCAGCTTAGCGGGACAGCCCCCCTATTTT
CASSLAGQPPYF
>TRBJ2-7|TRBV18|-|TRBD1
TGTGCCAGCTCATCGACAGGGGGTCGAGTCTACGAGCAGTACTTC
CASSSTGGRVYEQYF
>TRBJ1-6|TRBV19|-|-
TGTGCCAGTAGTATTATCAATTCACCCCTCCACTTT
CASSIINSPLHF
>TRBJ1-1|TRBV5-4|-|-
TGTGCCAGCAGCCCGAAAAGGCGGGACTTAGAAGCTTTCTTT
CASSPKRRDLEAFF
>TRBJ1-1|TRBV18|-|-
TGTGCCAGCTCACCACGAGGGACTAGGAACACTGAAGCTTTCTTT
CASSPRGTRNTEAFF
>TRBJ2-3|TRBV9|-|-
TGTGCCAGCAGCGTTTTAACGGGATCGGATACGCAGTATTTT
CASSVLTGSDTQYF
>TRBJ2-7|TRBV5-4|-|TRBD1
TGTGCCAGCAGCTTCGCAGGGGGCTTCTACGAGCAGTACTTC
CASSFAGGFYEQYF
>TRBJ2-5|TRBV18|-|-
TGTGCCAGCTCACCTCAACAGGGAAAAGAGACCCAGTACTTC
CASSPQQGKETQYF